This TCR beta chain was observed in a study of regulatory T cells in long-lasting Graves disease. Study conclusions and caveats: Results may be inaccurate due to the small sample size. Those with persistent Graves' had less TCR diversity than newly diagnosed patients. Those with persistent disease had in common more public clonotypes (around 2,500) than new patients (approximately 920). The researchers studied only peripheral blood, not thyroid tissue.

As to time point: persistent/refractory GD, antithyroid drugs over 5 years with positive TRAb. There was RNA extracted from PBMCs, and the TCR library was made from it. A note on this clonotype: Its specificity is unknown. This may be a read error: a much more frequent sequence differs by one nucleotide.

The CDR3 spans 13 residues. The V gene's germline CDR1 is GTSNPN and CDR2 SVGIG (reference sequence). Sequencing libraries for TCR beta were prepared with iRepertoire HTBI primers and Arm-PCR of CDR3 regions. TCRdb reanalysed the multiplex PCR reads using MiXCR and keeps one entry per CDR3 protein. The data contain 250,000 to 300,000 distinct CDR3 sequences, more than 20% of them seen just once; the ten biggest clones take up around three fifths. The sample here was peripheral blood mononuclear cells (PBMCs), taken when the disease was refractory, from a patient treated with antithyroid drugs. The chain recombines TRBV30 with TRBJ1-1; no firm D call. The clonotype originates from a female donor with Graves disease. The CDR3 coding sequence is TGTGCCTGGAGAGTTATCGTGAACACTGAAACTTTCTTT. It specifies CAWRVIVNTETFF.